This T cell receptor (beta chain) comes out of a study of T cells in Graves' hyperthyroidism and ophthalmopathy. TCR beta CDR3 region amplification was performed from RNA transcripts. The TCR CDR3 was amplified in a first-round RT-PCR using the HTBI primer set. TCRdb re-derived calls from the multiplex PCR reads in MiXCR, one entry per CDR3 protein. The data show some 500,000 distinct CDR3 sequences, about 16% seen once. The germline V gene has CDR1 SNHLY and CDR2 FYNNEI. This CDR3 region has 12 residues. V shed 10 bases and J shed 7 bases, with 16 bases lying between them. Out of over 7.5 ml of fresh peripheral blood came the PBMCs. This clonotype appeared many times.

Material: blood. The TCR was taken from a woman aged 25 to 45 with Graves' ophthalmopathy. V gene TRBV2 combines with J gene TRBJ1-1; tentatively, D is TRBD1 (6 bases). CDR3 protein: CATGGAAVEAFF. Here the CDR3 DNA reads TGTGCCACTGGGGGGGCGGCAGTTGAAGCTTTCTTT.